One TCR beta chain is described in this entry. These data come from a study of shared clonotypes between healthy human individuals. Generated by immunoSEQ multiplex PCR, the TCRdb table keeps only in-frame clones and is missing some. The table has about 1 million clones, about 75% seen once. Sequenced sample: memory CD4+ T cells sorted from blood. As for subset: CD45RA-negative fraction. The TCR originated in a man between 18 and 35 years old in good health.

DNA for the CDR3: TGTGCCTGGAACAGGGGACGGGGTGGCTACACCTTC. Protein: CAWNRGRGGYTF. J is TRBJ1-2 and V is TRBV30, with TRBD1 identical over 7 bases. V was clipped by 4 bases and J by 7 bases; unmatched bases: 6. The CDR3 has 12 residues. CDR1 GTSNPN and CDR2 SVGIG come from the germline V gene (reference sequence).